This TCR beta chain was obtained from a study of blood T cell repertoires in COVID-19. Background on the study: Samples of COVID-19 (acute and convalescent) were obtained from the United States, Italy and Spain. PBMCs, B-cell-depleted T cells, or T cells provided the cDNA or gDNA that made up the material.

Measured with immunoSEQ multiplex PCR; TCRdb has only the in-frame clones, and not every one. This sample has approximately 92,000 clones, with around 76% found just once. The CDR3 totals 13 residues. Germline-derived CDR1 and CDR2 are LGHNT and FRNRAP. The V end was cut by 6 bases, the J end by 8 bases, with 17 bases between. The V gene is TRBV12-5, the J gene TRBJ2-7; maybe TRBD1 (6 bases). The source of this sequence is a man older than 75 with acute or convalescent COVID-19. The sample comprised peripheral blood. The CDR3 DNA reads TGTGCTAGTGGCCAGGGGACAACAGGGAAGCAGTACTTC. It yields the protein CASGQGTTGKQYF.